This entry concerns a single TCR beta chain. The naive CD8 population came from CD45RO-negative cells selected for CCR7, without terminally differentiated effector memory CD45RA+ cells. V was shortened by 5 bases and J by 10 bases, with 3 bases between the two germline ends. Germline lookup yields CDR1 PRHDT and CDR2 FYEKMQ (reference sequence). The CDR3 runs 9 residues. These data belong to a study of shared clonotypes between healthy human individuals. Clones were read by immunoSEQ multiplex PCR, and TCRdb kept only the in-frame ones, dropping some. This table holds about 2.1 million clones, roughly 95% found once.

The V gene is TRBV13, the J gene TRBJ2-1; D remains unclear. The sequence came from a man aged 18 to 30 in good health. Some clones in this sample may be carry-over from other donors' samples. Sequenced: naive CD8+ T cells from PBMCs. The CDR3, as DNA: TGTGCCAGCAGCCCCGAGCAGTTCTTC. This sequence encodes CASSPEQFF.